The 25 T cell receptor beta chains below all came from one sample that was sequenced in a study of T-cell memory formation after mild COVID-19. In TCRdb, the 5' RACE reads were re-called with MiXCR into one record per CDR3 protein. The data show over 300,000 distinct CDR3 sequences, 20% to 25% seen once. Sequencing was done on a sample of PBMCs or a T cell subset sorted from them (not recorded which). These receptors were obtained from a man aged 18 to 35 who had mild COVID-19 (a few samples of this study predate the infection). Cell type and time point are not known.

CDR3 protein: CASSPTPPGRGYQPQHF. CDR3 nucleotides: TGTGCCAGTAGCCCTACCCCCCCTGGCAGGGGTTATCAGCCCCAGCATTTT. This rearrangement joins TRBV19 to TRBJ1-5; a weak D match, TRBD1 (6 bases). Germline CDR1 is LNHDA and CDR2 is SQIVND (reference sequence). CDR3 length equals 17 residues. Trimming took 6 bases from V and 5 from J, leaving 23 bases between them. The entire variable domain, with the rest obtained from reference TRBV19 and TRBJ1-5, is as follows: DGGITQSPKYLFRKEGQNVTLSCEQNLNHDAMYWYRQDPGQGLRLIYYSQIVNDFQKGDIAEGYSVSREKKESFPLTVTSAQKNPTAFYLCASSPTPPGRGYQPQHFGDGTRLSIL.

This clonotype has only a few counts. This chain joins TRBV7-9 and TRBJ2-7; D perhaps matches TRBD2 (6 bases). V was cut by 5 bases and J by 0 bases, with 11 bases left in between. This CDR3 contains 14 residues. Germline V lookup: CDR1 SEHNR, CDR2 FQNEAQ (reference sequence). The CDR3 spells CASSTDYSSYEQYF. CDR3 in DNA: TGTGCCAGCAGCACGGACTACAGCTCCTACGAGCAGTACTTC. The full variable domain, rest sourced from reference TRBV7-9 and TRBJ2-7, is DTGVSQNPRHKITKRGQNVTFRCDPISEHNRLYWYRQTLGQGPEFLTYFQNEAQLEKSRLLSDRFSAERPKGSFSTLEIQRTEQGDSAMYLCASSTDYSSYEQYFGPGTRLTVT.

This clonotype was seen only a few times. V gene TRBV5-5 combines with J gene TRBJ1-1; D might be TRBD1 (6 bases). The CDR3 loop spans 13 amino acids. Germline loops: CDR1 SGHKS, CDR2 YYEKEE (reference sequence). The ends were cut back, 3 bases at V and 6 bases at J, with 12 bases in the middle. This chain's CDR3 is CASSSYRVPEAFF. In DNA, the CDR3 is TGTGCCAGCAGCTCATACAGGGTACCTGAAGCTTTCTTT.

V usage is TRBV9 and J usage is TRBJ2-3, with D perhaps matching TRBD2 (5 bases). Trimming cost V 4 bases and J 0 bases, with 12 bases left between them. The CDR3 is 15 amino acids. Germline V CDR1 and CDR2: SGDLS, YYNGEE. This chain's CDR3 is CASSTEAVSTDTQYF. The CDR3 nucleotides read TGTGCCAGCAGCACTGAAGCGGTTAGCACAGATACGCAGTATTTT.

This rearrangement joins TRBV7-9 to TRBJ2-5; D unresolved. V lost 3 bases, J lost 0 bases, and 14 bases lay in between. The length of the CDR3 is 16 residues. Germline lookup yields CDR1 SEHNR and CDR2 FQNEAQ (reference sequence). In DNA form, the CDR3 reads TGTGCCAGCAGCTTTGGCAGTCTAAAATACCAAGAGACCCAGTACTTC. It is translated as CASSFGSLKYQETQYF.

The chain is built from TRBV20-1 and TRBJ1-1; unclear D gene. From germline, CDR1 is DFQATT and CDR2 SNEGSKA (reference sequence). V lost 1 base, J lost 0 bases, and 9 bases lay in between. There are 14 residues in the CDR3. Here the CDR3 DNA reads TGCAGTGCTAGAGTAGGGCACATGAACACTGAAGCTTTCTTT. It specifies CSARVGHMNTEAFF.

This rearrangement joins TRBV7-9 to TRBJ1-2; 10 bases are shared with TRBD1. Germline CDR1 reads SEHNR; CDR2 reads FQNEAQ (reference sequence). The CDR3 is 16 amino acids. V shed 0 bases and J 2 bases; nucleotides not matched to a gene: 3. In nucleotides, the CDR3 is TGTGCCAGCAGCTTAGCAGGGACAGGGGCCAACTATGGCTACACCTTC. Its protein product is CASSLAGTGANYGYTF.

The V call is TRBV6-2 or TRBV6-3, the J call TRBJ1-1, with no clear D. Germline V gene data show CDR1 as MNHEY and CDR2 as SVGEGT. Trimming took 11 bases from V and 1 from J, leaving 17 bases between them. There are 14 residues in the CDR3. CDR3 protein: CAASGSVQNTEAFF. The CDR3 coding sequence is TGTGCCGCCAGCGGCTCTGTTCAGAACACTGAAGCTTTCTTT.

The chain is built from TRBV30 and TRBJ2-3; 10 bases line up with TRBD2. CDR3 length equals 13 residues. V shed 6 bases, J shed 3 bases, and the junction held 3 bases outside the gene matches. Per the germline V gene, CDR1 is GTSNPN and CDR2 is SVGIG (reference sequence). DNA for the CDR3: TGTGCCTGCAAGACTAGCGGGACAGATACGCAGTATTTT. Residues: CACKTSGTDTQYF.

There are a few counts of this clonotype. The rearrangement uses TRBV4-2 and TRBJ2-5, with D uncertain. CDR3 size: 15 residues. Germline V gives CDR1 LGHNA, CDR2 YNFKEQ. Trimming took 4 bases from V and 0 from J, leaving 12 bases between them. As DNA, the CDR3 is TGTGCCAGCAGCCGAGCTCTGCGGAACCAAGAGACCCAGTACTTC. Its translation is CASSRALRNQETQYF.

The rearrangement joins TRBV2 to TRBJ1-1; D is uncertain. CDR3 length equals 11 residues. The germline V gene has CDR1 SNHLY and CDR2 FYNNEI. The germline V and J ends were trimmed by 7 bases and 8 bases, with 11 bases remaining between them. CDR3 sequence (DNA): TGTGCCAGCAATACGCGGATGGAAGCTTTCTTT. Translated: CASNTRMEAFF.

The rearrangement links TRBV6-2 or TRBV6-3 to TRBJ2-7, with D possibly matching TRBD1 (6 bases). CDR1 is MNHEY, CDR2 SVGEGT, per germline. This CDR3 is built from 15 residues. Trimming removed 6 bases from V and 1 base from J, with 16 bases in between. CDR3 residues: CASRGTTISSYEQYF. In DNA, the CDR3 is TGTGCCAGCAGAGGGACAACCATTTCGTCCTACGAGCAGTACTTC.

This clonotype was seen a handful of times. The rearrangement joins TRBV30 to TRBJ2-1, with 8 bases that match TRBD1. V dropped 0 bases and J dropped 15; count of bases not matched to a gene: 4. CDR1 is GTSNPN, CDR2 SVGIG, per germline (reference sequence). CDR3 length: 11 residues. The CDR3: CAWSVQGGRFF. CDR3 DNA: TGTGCCTGGAGTGTACAGGGGGGAAGGTTCTTC.

This clonotype has just a few counts. The rearrangement links TRBV3-1 to TRBJ2-5; 7 bases fit TRBD2. Trimming removed 4 bases from V and 10 bases from J; junction bases left unmatched: 9. Germline V gene sequence: CDR1 LGHDT, CDR2 YNNKEL (reference sequence). This CDR3 has 13 amino acids. CDR3 coding DNA: TGTGCCAGCAGCCCTGGGTGGGGGGGAGACCAGTACTTC. Its translation: CASSPGWGGDQYF.

The chain is built from TRBV4-3 and TRBJ1-5; weak D call: TRBD1 (5 bases). CDR3 length: 16 amino acids. Germline-derived CDR1 and CDR2 are LGHNA and YSLEER. V shed 4 bases and J shed 9 bases, with 22 bases lying between them. CDR3 sequence: CASSLDYRSSVTPQHF. The CDR3, as DNA: TGCGCCAGCAGCCTAGATTACAGGTCTAGCGTGACGCCCCAGCATTTT.

A word on this clonotype: The junction shows a germline mismatch at one end, possibly a read error. This chain uses TRBV5-1 with TRBJ2-1; D possibly matches TRBD1 or TRBD2 (6 bases each). The CDR3 loop spans 15 amino acids. Germline CDR1 and CDR2: SGHRS and YFSETQ. Here the CDR3 reads CAGRNGGLGSDEQFF. CDR3 DNA sequence: TGCGCCGGCAGGAACGGGGGCTTAGGTAGCGATGAGCAGTTCTTC.

The chain is built from TRBV29-1 and TRBJ2-3; D possibly corresponds to TRBD2 (6 bases). Germline CDR1 is SQVTM and CDR2 is ANQGSEA. V dropped 6 bases and J dropped 2 bases, with 18 bases sitting between them. The CDR3 contains 15 residues. The CDR3 loop is CSVPPRAGNTDTQYF. For the CDR3, the DNA is TGCAGCGTCCCGCCCCGGGCGGGGAACACAGATACGCAGTATTTT.

The chain combines TRBV7-2 with TRBJ1-1; TRBD1 aligns across 8 bases. This CDR3 is 15 amino acids long. CDR1 and CDR2 from the germline V gene are SGHTA and FQGNSA. The J segment lost 7 bases and the V segment lost 5 bases, leaving 12 bases of the junction unmatched. DNA for the CDR3: TGTGCCAGCAGCCTCCAAGGCGGGACAGGCCTTGAAGCTTTCTTT. As protein: CASSLQGGTGLEAFF. Based on the CDR3 plus reference TRBV7-2 and TRBJ1-1, the full variable domain is GAGVSQSPSNKVTEKGKDVELRCDPISGHTALYWYRQSLGQGLEFLIYFQGNSAPDKSGLPSDRFSAERTGGSVSTLTIQRTQQEDSAVYLCASSLQGGTGLEAFFGQGTRLTVV.

The chain carries TRBV2 and TRBJ2-2; TRBD1 might be the D (6 bases). V lost 7 bases to trimming and J lost 3 bases, with 12 bases between them. CDR3 size: 14 residues. Germline-derived CDR1 and CDR2 are SNHLY and FYNNEI. CDR3 DNA sequence: TGTGCCAGCACCCCACAGGGACACACCGGGGAGCTGTTTTTT. It yields the protein CASTPQGHTGELFF.

The chain joins TRBV11-2 to TRBJ1-6, with D perhaps matching TRBD1 (5 bases). Trimming cost V 11 bases and J 8 bases, with 10 bases left between them. This CDR3 comprises 11 residues. Germline lookup yields CDR1 SGHAT and CDR2 FQNNGV. For the CDR3, the DNA is TGTGCCTCGGGGGGAGATTCACCCCTCCACTTT. As protein: CASGGDSPLHF.

The chain employs TRBV2 and TRBJ1-1; no definite D call. The CDR3 totals 13 residues. The V end was cut by 6 bases, the J end by 7 bases, with 15 bases between. Germline V gene data show CDR1 as SNHLY and CDR2 as FYNNEI. The DNA of the CDR3 is TGTGCCAGCAGCGGTACCGGCAAACTTGAAGCTTTCTTT. Its translation is CASSGTGKLEAFF.

This clonotype was seen more than once but under ten times. The gene calls are TRBV12-3 or TRBV12-4 and TRBJ2-3; maybe TRBD1 (7 bases). Trimming shortened V by 3 bases and J by 4 bases, and 14 bases separated the two germline ends. The CDR3 is 15 amino acids. CDR3 nucleotides: TGTGCCAGCAGTTTTGGTGCGGGACAGTCAGATACGCAGTATTTT. As protein: CASSFGAGQSDTQYF.

This clonotype has at least ten counts. V and J are TRBV24-1 and TRBJ2-3; no firm D call. The V and J ends lost 1 base and 0 bases respectively, with 1 base between them. Germline CDR1 and CDR2: KGHDR and SFDVKD. The CDR3 runs 13 residues. CDR3: CATSDFSTDTQYF. CDR3 nucleotides: TGTGCCACCAGTGATTTTAGCACAGATACGCAGTATTTT.

V and J are TRBV7-2 and TRBJ2-2; D is uncertain. This CDR3 is built from 14 residues. V lost 5 bases, J lost 3 bases, and 10 bases lay in between. Per the germline V gene, CDR1 is SGHTA and CDR2 is FQGNSA. The CDR3 DNA sequence: TGTGCCAGCAGCGACGCCAGTTACACCGGGGAGCTGTTTTTT. Protein: CASSDASYTGELFF.

This chain joins TRBV5-1 and TRBJ1-2, with 11 nucleotides matching TRBD1. The J segment lost 5 bases and the V segment lost 2 bases, leaving 8 bases of the junction unmatched. The CDR3 extends over 16 amino acids. Germline V gene lookup returns CDR1 SGHRS and CDR2 YFSETQ. The CDR3 DNA is TGCGCCAGCAGCTTAATGGACAGGGGGCCTAGGTATGGCTACACCTTC. Encoded protein: CASSLMDRGPRYGYTF.